This T cell receptor beta chain is from a study of beta chain features in type 1 diabetes. Whole-study findings and limits: People with Type 1 diabetes carried modestly yet significantly shorter TCRB CDR3s in all four CD4+ subsets. VDJ junctions from patients with type 1 diabetes contained fewer insertions and more deletions. PCR might preferentially amplify shorter templates, equally in patients and controls.

The CDR3 length is 11 residues. In germline, CDR1 is SGHTA, CDR2 FQGNSA. V gave up 1 base and J gave up 7 bases, with 4 bases separating them. All of the isolated RNA was reverse transcribed, so expressed TCRB transcripts were sequenced. Generated by immunoSEQ multiplex PCR, the TCRdb table keeps only in-frame clones and is missing some. The data hold 600,000 to 700,000 clones, with roughly an eighth observed a single time. On this clone: As yet, its antigen is unknown.

This clonotype was obtained from a young man with type 1 diabetes. The sequenced sample consisted of naive CD4+ T cells from blood. The chain recombines TRBV7-2 with TRBJ1-2; D is undetermined. DNA of the CDR3: TGTGCCAGCAGCTTAGATAGTGGCTACACCTTC. Translated: CASSLDSGYTF.